The source of this T cell receptor (beta chain) is a study of blood T cell repertoires in COVID-19. Everyone who took part was 18 to 89 years old, and they came from 24 US areas. A COVID-19 case had been met by exposed participants during the 2 weeks before study entry. In the study's own analysis: Quantification of nucleated cells was approximated via reference gene primer amplification. Only in-frame clones appear in the TCRdb table, and some are missing; sequencing was by immunoSEQ multiplex PCR. That table supplies the V and J calls and clone size; D and trimming were determined from the DNA. Of approximately 250,000 clones listed, 88% are singletons. CDR3 length equals 14 residues. V lost 5 bases and J lost 4, with 14 bases in between. CDR1 and CDR2 (germline): SGHRS, YFSETQ.

Specimen: PBMCs or T cells enriched from blood (not recorded which). V gene TRBV5-1 combines with J gene TRBJ2-3, with D maybe TRBD1 (8 bases). The receptor's source is a woman aged 40 to 55 who had been exposed to COVID-19. The CDR3 region is CASRLTGGADTQYF. CDR3 sequence (DNA): TGCGCCAGCAGACTCACAGGGGGGGCAGATACGCAGTATTTT.